The 22 T cell receptor beta chains given below trace back to one sample, sequenced in a study of beta chain features in type 1 diabetes. Reverse transcribing all isolated RNA meant expressed TCRB transcripts were sequenced. Measured with immunoSEQ multiplex PCR; TCRdb has only the in-frame clones, and not every one. The sample shows about 300,000 clones, about 13% of them seen only once. Findings of the study overall: For Type 1 diabetes patients, all four CD4+ subsets carried TCRB CDR3s that were moderately but significantly shorter.

The antigens these receptors bind are not known. The source material was naive CD4+ T cells from blood. These receptors were obtained from a woman younger than 35 with type 1 diabetes.

The V and J genes are TRBV5-1 and TRBJ2-3, with D possibly being TRBD1 (6 bases). The CDR3 extends over 15 amino acids. Trimming took off 7 bases at V and 3 bases at J, with 18 bases between the two ends. Germline V gene sequence: CDR1 SGHRS, CDR2 YFSETQ. The DNA of the CDR3 is TGCGCCAGCTCCGGATGGCCCCAGGGGACAGATACGCAGTATTTT. This encodes CASSGWPQGTDTQYF.

This chain connects TRBV5-1 to TRBJ2-2; 14 bases match TRBD2. CDR3 length: 17 amino acids. With V trimmed by 3 bases and J by 6 bases, 7 bases remained unmatched. Germline CDR1 SGHRS, CDR2 YFSETQ. CDR3 sequence reads: CASSSLPGLAGAGELFF. In DNA form, the CDR3 reads TGCGCCAGCAGCTCACTACCGGGACTAGCGGGAGCCGGGGAGCTGTTTTTT.

This chain joins TRBV7-3 and TRBJ2-3, with 11 bases fitting TRBD1. The V and J ends lost 5 bases and 3 bases, in that order; junction bases with no gene match: 7. Germline CDR1 SGHTA, CDR2 FQGTGA. The CDR3 length is 16 residues. CDR3 protein: CASSPPGQGGTDTQYF. CDR3 coding DNA: TGTGCCAGCAGCCCGCCGGGACAGGGGGGTACAGATACGCAGTATTTT.

This clone was detected a few times. The chain is built from TRBV7-9 and TRBJ1-2, with unresolved D. Germline V CDR1 and CDR2: SEHNR, FQNEAQ (reference sequence). The CDR3 sequence is 11 residues long. V dropped 4 bases and J dropped 7 bases, with 7 bases sitting between them. The chain's CDR3 is CASSSSSGYTF. The DNA for the CDR3 is TGTGCCAGCAGCTCGTCCTCTGGCTACACCTTC.

This clone has a handful of counts. The DNA for the CDR3 is TGTGCCAGCAGCTCCCCACCTCTAGCGGAATTGGGCTCCTACAATGAGCAGTTCTTC. This encodes CASSSPPLAELGSYNEQFF. The genes are TRBV7-9 and TRBJ2-1, with 7 positions matching TRBD2. Germline V gene data show CDR1 as SEHNR and CDR2 as FQNEAQ (reference sequence). The junction had 15 bases not matched to a gene; V was cut back by 4 bases and J by 0 bases. The CDR3 has 19 residues.

This clone was seen a handful of times. The chain carries TRBV2 and TRBJ2-5; D is perhaps TRBD1 (6 bases). Between the trimmed V and J ends, which lost 7 bases and 0 bases, there was a span of 9 bases. The CDR3 has 13 amino acids. In germline, CDR1 is SNHLY, CDR2 FYNNEI. The CDR3 DNA sequence: TGTGCCAGCACCCGGGACAACCAAGAGACCCAGTACTTC. This sequence encodes CASTRDNQETQYF.

V usage is TRBV19 and J usage is TRBJ2-1; TRBD2 aligns across 11 bases. Germline V gene sequence: CDR1 LNHDA, CDR2 SQIVND (reference sequence). CDR3 size: 17 residues. V lost 9 bases and J lost 0; bases outside the gene matches: 10. The CDR3 DNA is TGTGCCAGAGGGACTAGCGGCCGTCATAGCTCCTACAATGAGCAGTTCTTC. Amino acids: CARGTSGRHSSYNEQFF.

This clone was seen a few times. The J gene is TRBJ2-5, the V gene TRBV5-1; D is unclear. With 0 bases removed from V and 4 bases from J, the gap between germline ends came to 7 bases. Germline lookup yields CDR1 SGHRS and CDR2 YFSETQ. This CDR3 comprises 13 residues. The CDR3 nucleotides are TGCGCCAGCAGCTTGGCTTCGGGAGAGACCCAGTACTTC. This translates into CASSLASGETQYF.

The chain uses TRBV11-1 and TRBJ2-7; TRBD2 aligns across 7 bases. Germline values: CDR1 SGHAT, CDR2 FQDESV (reference sequence). The CDR3 has 13 amino acids. After removal of 6 bases from V and 3 bases from J, the junction contained 5 bases not matched to a gene. The CDR3 nucleotides read TGTGCCAGCAGTCGGGACTATAGCTACGAGCAGTACTTC. As protein: CASSRDYSYEQYF. The complete variable domain, with remaining parts taken from reference TRBV11-1 and TRBJ2-7, reads EAEVAQSPRYKITEKSQAVAFWCDPISGHATLYWYRQILGQGPELLVQFQDESVVDDSQLPKDRFSAERLKGVDSTLKIQPAELGDSAMYLCASSRDYSYEQYFGPGTRLTVT.

The CDR3 region has the DNA TGTGCCAGCTCCCCGGAGACGACAGGGTGGAGCTATGGCTACACCTTC. Its translation: CASSPETTGWSYGYTF. This chain joins TRBV18 and TRBJ1-2, with 7 bases identical to TRBD1. Germline V gene sequence: CDR1 KGHSH, CDR2 LQKENI. The CDR3 covers 16 residues. V shed 6 bases and J 4 bases; nucleotides not matched to a gene: 14.

The rearrangement uses TRBV5-4 and TRBJ2-2, with 7 bases aligning to TRBD2. This CDR3 contains 16 residues. Unmatched junction bases numbered 4, after V lost 2 bases and J lost 0 bases. CDR1 and CDR2 from the germline V gene are SGHNT and YYREEE (reference sequence). The CDR3 loop reads CASSFLAGANTGELFF. Written as DNA, the CDR3 is TGTGCCAGCAGCTTCTTGGCGGGGGCGAACACCGGGGAGCTGTTTTTT.

The V call is TRBV18, the J call TRBJ1-2; 7 bases line up with TRBD1. The CDR3 consists of 13 residues. Germline values: CDR1 KGHSH, CDR2 LQKENI. The V segment lost 5 bases and the J segment 3 bases; nucleotides outside the gene matches: 3. DNA for the CDR3: TGTGCCAGCTCATTCGACAGGGACTATGGCTACACCTTC. Translated, it gives CASSFDRDYGYTF.

There are a few counts of this clone. The chain combines TRBV19 with TRBJ1-2, with TRBD1 matching 7 bases. The CDR3 is 18 amino acids. With 4 bases clipped from V and 0 bases from J, the junction kept 14 bases outside the gene matches. Germline V gives CDR1 LNHDA, CDR2 SQIVND (reference sequence). The CDR3 sequence is CASSRIDRDLPSNYGYTF. Here the CDR3 DNA reads TGTGCCAGTAGTAGGATCGACAGGGACCTACCATCTAACTATGGCTACACCTTC.

The V and J genes are TRBV15 and TRBJ1-5, with D perhaps TRBD1 (5 bases). From germline, CDR1 is LNHNV and CDR2 YYDKDF (reference sequence). V lost 5 bases and J 0 bases, leaving 8 bases between the germline ends. The CDR3 is 14 amino acids. The CDR3 DNA sequence: TGTGCCACCAGCGGACAAATTAGCAATCAGCCCCAGCATTTT. Protein sequence: CATSGQISNQPQHF. The variable domain in full, completed from reference TRBV15 and TRBJ1-5, reads DAMVIQNPRYQVTQFGKPVTLSCSQTLNHNVMYWYQQKSSQAPKLLFHYYDKDFNNEADTPDNFQSRRPNTSFCFLDIRSPGLGDTAMYLCATSGQISNQPQHFGDGTRLSIL.

The rearrangement links TRBV5-1 to TRBJ2-1, with TRBD2 as a possible D gene (6 bases). Germline lookup yields CDR1 SGHRS and CDR2 YFSETQ. The CDR3 contains 16 residues. Trimming pared 0 bases from V and 5 bases from J, leaving 15 bases between. Here the CDR3 reads CASSLAGGARHNEQFF. CDR3 nucleotide sequence: TGCGCCAGCAGCTTGGCCGGGGGTGCCCGTCACAATGAGCAGTTCTTC.

The chain carries TRBV18 and TRBJ1-1, with 8 nucleotides matching TRBD1. CDR1 is KGHSH, CDR2 LQKENI, per germline. The junction had 11 bases not matched to a gene; V was cut back by 3 bases and J by 5 bases. The CDR3 has 16 amino acids. For the CDR3, the DNA is TGTGCCAGCTCACCGAACGGGACAGGTTTGTGGACTGAAGCTTTCTTT. Protein sequence: CASSPNGTGLWTEAFF. The full variable domain, with the rest looked up from reference TRBV18 and TRBJ1-1, is NAGVMQNPRHLVRRRGQEARLRCSPMKGHSHVYWYRQLPEEGLKFMVYLQKENIIDESGMPKERFSAEFPKEGPSILRIQQVVRGDSAAYFCASSPNGTGLWTEAFFGQGTRLTVV.

V and J are TRBV11-1 and TRBJ2-5, with 7 bases matching TRBD1. The V gene's germline CDR1 is SGHAT and CDR2 FQDESV (reference sequence). The trim removed 1 base at V and 3 bases at J, leaving 2 bases unmatched. This CDR3 contains 14 residues. DNA of the CDR3: TGTGCCAGCAGCTTAGACAGGGGTAAAGAGACCCAGTACTTC. Translation: CASSLDRGKETQYF.

This clone was counted only a few times. The V gene is TRBV7-2, the J gene TRBJ2-5; D possibly corresponds to TRBD1 (6 bases). The CDR3 has 13 residues. Germline loops: CDR1 SGHTA, CDR2 FQGNSA. The V end lost 5 bases, the J end lost 4 bases, and 11 bases lay between the germline ends. Here the CDR3 DNA reads TGTGCCAGCAGCAACAGGGACGGAGAGACCCAGTACTTC. The encoded protein is CASSNRDGETQYF.

The chain carries TRBV2 and TRBJ1-2; TRBD1 is a possible D gene (5 bases). Germline CDR1 reads SNHLY; CDR2 reads FYNNEI. This CDR3 spans 13 amino acids. Trimming cost V 6 bases and J 1 base, with 9 bases left between them. The CDR3 DNA is TGTGCCAGCAGGACCGACAGTAACTATGGCTACACCTTC. Encoded protein: CASRTDSNYGYTF.

CDR3 amino acids: CSVEWWGWRDSFSYNEQFF. CDR3 nucleotides: TGCAGCGTTGAATGGTGGGGCTGGCGGGACTCCTTCTCCTACAATGAGCAGTTCTTC. The chain joins TRBV29-1 to TRBJ2-1, with D perhaps TRBD2 (6 bases). Trimming left V 2 bases short and J 0 bases short, with 23 bases between. This CDR3 has 19 amino acids. Germline V gene data show CDR1 as SQVTM and CDR2 as ANQGSEA.

In this sample, this clone turned up a few times. This sequence joins TRBV6-4 and TRBJ2-1; the D gene is possibly TRBD2 (5 bases). With 8 bases removed from V and 12 bases from J, the gap between germline ends came to 17 bases. CDR3 size: 12 residues. Germline V gives CDR1 MRHNA, CDR2 SNTAGT. The CDR3 loop reads CASRPRLGGQFF. The CDR3 DNA reads as TGTGCCAGCCGACCGAGGCTAGGAGGGCAGTTCTTC.

This clone was detected only a few times. The gene calls are TRBV7-2 and TRBJ2-5, with TRBD2 identical over 12 bases. The V and J ends lost 4 bases and 4 bases, in that order; junction bases with no gene match: 7. Germline lookup yields CDR1 SGHTA and CDR2 FQGNSA. The CDR3 contains 16 residues. CDR3: CASSSRLAGATETQYF. CDR3 bases: TGTGCCAGCAGCTCGCGACTAGCGGGAGCAACAGAGACCCAGTACTTC.